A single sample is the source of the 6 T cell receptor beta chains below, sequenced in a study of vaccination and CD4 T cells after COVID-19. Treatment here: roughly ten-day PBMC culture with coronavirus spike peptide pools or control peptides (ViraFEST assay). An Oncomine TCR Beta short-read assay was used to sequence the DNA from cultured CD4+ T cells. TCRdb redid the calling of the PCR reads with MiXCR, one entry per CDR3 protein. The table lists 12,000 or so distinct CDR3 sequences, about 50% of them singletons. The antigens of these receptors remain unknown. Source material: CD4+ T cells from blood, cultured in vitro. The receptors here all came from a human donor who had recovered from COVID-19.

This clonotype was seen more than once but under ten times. The CDR3 nucleotides are TGCAGTGCTAGAGAGGCTAGCGGGGGGAGGGAGACCCAGTACTTC. This encodes CSAREASGGRETQYF. The chain recombines TRBV20-1 with TRBJ2-5; 11 bases align to TRBD2. The germline CDR1 and CDR2 sequences are DFQATT and SNEGSKA (reference sequence). The CDR3 has 15 residues. Trimming removed 0 bases from V and 5 bases from J; junction bases left unmatched: 5.

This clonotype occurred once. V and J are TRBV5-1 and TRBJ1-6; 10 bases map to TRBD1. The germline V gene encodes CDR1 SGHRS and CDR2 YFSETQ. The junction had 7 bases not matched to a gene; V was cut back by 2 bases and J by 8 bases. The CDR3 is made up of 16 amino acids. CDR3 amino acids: CASSLAGTGVYSPLHF. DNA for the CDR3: TGCGCCAGCAGCTTAGCCGGGACAGGGGTGTATTCACCCCTCCACTTT.

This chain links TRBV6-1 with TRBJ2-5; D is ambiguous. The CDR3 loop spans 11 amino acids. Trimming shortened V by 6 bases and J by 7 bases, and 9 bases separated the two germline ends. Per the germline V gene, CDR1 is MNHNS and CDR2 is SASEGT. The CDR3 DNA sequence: TGTGCCAGCAGCCACGCCGGGACCCAGTACTTC. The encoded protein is CASSHAGTQYF.

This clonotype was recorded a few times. CDR3 nucleotides: TGCGCCAGCAGCCAAGTTCCGGGGAGCAATCAGCCCCAGCATTTT. It encodes CASSQVPGSNQPQHF. This sequence joins TRBV4-1 and TRBJ1-5, with D uncertain. CDR1 is MGHRA, CDR2 YSYEKL, per germline. This CDR3 contains 15 residues. Trimming pared 1 base from V and 1 base from J, leaving 8 bases between.

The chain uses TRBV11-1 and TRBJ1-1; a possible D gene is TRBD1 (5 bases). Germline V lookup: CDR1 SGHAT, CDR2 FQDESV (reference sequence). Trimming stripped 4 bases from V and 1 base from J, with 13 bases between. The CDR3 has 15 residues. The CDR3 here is CASSWEGFENTEAFF. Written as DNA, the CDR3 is TGTGCCAGCAGCTGGGAGGGGTTTGAGAACACTGAAGCTTTCTTT. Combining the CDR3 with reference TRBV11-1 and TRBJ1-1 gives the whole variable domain EAEVAQSPRYKITEKSQAVAFWCDPISGHATLYWYRQILGQGPELLVQFQDESVVDDSQLPKDRFSAERLKGVDSTLKIQPAELGDSAMYLCASSWEGFENTEAFFGQGTRLTVV.

The CDR3 spells CASRAGGSTDTQYF. The CDR3 DNA reads TGTGCCAGCAGGGCCGGCGGGAGCACAGATACGCAGTATTTT. V gene TRBV6-1 combines with J gene TRBJ2-3; D perhaps matches TRBD2 (5 bases). The ends were cut back, 6 bases at V and 0 bases at J, with 10 bases in the middle. Germline V gene data show CDR1 as MNHNS and CDR2 as SASEGT. The CDR3 consists of 14 residues.